This TCR beta chain derives from a study of a mutant IDH1 vaccine in newly diagnosed glioma. Background on the study: Patients were given eight vaccinations, scheduled in weeks 1, 3, 5, 7, 11, 15, 19 and 23. Commencement of vaccination occurred 4-6 weeks following radiotherapy alone, or concurrently with temozolomide cycles. Whole-study results and caveats: With respect to changes in top peripheral T cell clonotypes, pseudoprogression seemed unrelated.

The CDR3 totals 13 residues. The germline V gene has CDR1 SNHLY and CDR2 FYNNEI. Trimming stripped 6 bases from V and 2 bases from J, with 10 bases between. Turning to this clone: Its matching antigen is unknown.

The protocol was immunoSEQ multiplex PCR, while the TCRdb copy is restricted to in-frame clones and leaves out a portion. The data show some 60,000 clones, approximately 90% seen once. Time point indicated: week 5, during vaccination. The study gave 300 ug of mutant IDH1 20-mer peptide per vaccine dose, with topical imiquimod. V is TRBV2 and J is TRBJ1-2, with D possibly matching TRBD1 (6 bases). This sequence originates from a woman in her 40s with glioma. The specimen comprised PBMCs, sampled from a glioma patient whose treatment included an IDH1 peptide vaccine. CDR3 residues: CASRVTGNYGYTF. CDR3 in DNA: TGTGCCAGCAGGGTCACAGGGAACTATGGCTACACCTTC.